The clone carrying this T cell receptor beta chain was found a few times. The antigen remains unidentified. The entry originates in a study of T cell responses to AZD1222 COVID-19 vaccine. Whole-study results and caveats: Every sample of the repertoires postdated the peak T cell response. Among the donors, most were white British and more were female, and clonal diversity was possibly underestimated. CD4 TCRs associated with vaccination spanned spike, dominating at 160-218 and 743-854. Reportedly, nearly half the spike-specific TCRs target unmutated variant regions.

Only in-frame clones appear in the TCRdb table, and some are missing; sequencing was by immunoSEQ multiplex PCR. Of 130,000 or so clones detected, 80% to 95% appear once; the ten largest clones hold 3.5% to 4.5%. This CDR3 is 18 amino acids long. V gave up 1 base and J gave up 0 bases, with 14 bases separating them. The V gene's germline CDR1 is SGHKS and CDR2 YYEKEE (reference sequence). The source of this sequence is an adult who received the AZD1222 COVID-19 vaccine. The chain recombines TRBV5-5 with TRBJ2-6; D is unclear. This specimen was peripheral blood, taken 28 days after the second AZD1222 dose. CDR3 in DNA: TGTGCCAGCAGCTTGATTCCCCAGCCCTCCTCTGGGGCCAACGTCCTGACTTTC. It encodes CASSLIPQPSSGANVLTF.